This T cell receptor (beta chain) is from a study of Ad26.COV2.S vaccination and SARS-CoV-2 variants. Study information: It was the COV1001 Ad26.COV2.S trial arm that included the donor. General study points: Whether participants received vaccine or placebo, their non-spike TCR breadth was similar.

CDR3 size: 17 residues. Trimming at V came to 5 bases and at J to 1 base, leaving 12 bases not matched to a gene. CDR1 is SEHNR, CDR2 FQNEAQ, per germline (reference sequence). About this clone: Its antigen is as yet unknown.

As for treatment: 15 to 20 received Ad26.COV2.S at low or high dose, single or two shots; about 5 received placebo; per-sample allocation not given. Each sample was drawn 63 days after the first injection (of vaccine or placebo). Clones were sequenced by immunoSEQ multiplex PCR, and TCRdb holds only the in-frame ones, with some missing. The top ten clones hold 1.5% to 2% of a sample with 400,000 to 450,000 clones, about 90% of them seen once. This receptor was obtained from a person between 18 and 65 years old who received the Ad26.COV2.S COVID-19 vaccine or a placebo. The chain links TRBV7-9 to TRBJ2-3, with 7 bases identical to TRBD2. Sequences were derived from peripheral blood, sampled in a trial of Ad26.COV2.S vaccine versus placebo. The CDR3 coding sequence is TGTGCCAGCAGCCCGACCACTGGGGGGGAAGGCACAGATACGCAGTATTTT. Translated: CASSPTTGGEGTDTQYF.